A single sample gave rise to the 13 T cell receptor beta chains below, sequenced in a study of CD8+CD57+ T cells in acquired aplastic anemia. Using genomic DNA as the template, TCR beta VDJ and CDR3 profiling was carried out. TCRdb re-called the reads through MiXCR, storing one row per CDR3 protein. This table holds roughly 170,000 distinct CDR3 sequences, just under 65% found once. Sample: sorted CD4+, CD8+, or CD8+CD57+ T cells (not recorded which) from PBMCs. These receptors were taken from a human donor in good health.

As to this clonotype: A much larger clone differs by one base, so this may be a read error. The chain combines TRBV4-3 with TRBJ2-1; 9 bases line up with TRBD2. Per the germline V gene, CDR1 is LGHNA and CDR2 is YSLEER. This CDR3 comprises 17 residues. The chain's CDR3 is CANSQDPLAGIYNEQFF. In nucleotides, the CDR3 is TGCGCCAACAGCCAAGATCCTCTAGCGGGGATCTACAATGAGCAGTTCTTC.

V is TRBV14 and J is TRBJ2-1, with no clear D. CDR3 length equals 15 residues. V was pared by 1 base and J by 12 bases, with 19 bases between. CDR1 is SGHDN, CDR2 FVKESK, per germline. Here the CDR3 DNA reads TGTGCCAGCAGCCAAGCGGCCTACCTCACAGATACGCAGTTCTTC. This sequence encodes CASSQAAYLTDTQFF.

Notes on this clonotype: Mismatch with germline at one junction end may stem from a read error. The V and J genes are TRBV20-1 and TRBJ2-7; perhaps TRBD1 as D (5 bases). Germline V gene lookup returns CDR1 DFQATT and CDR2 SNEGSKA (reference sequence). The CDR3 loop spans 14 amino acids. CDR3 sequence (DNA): TGCAGTGCTAGTGATAGGGGAAGGCACTACGAGCAGCACTTC. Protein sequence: CSASDRGRHYEQHF.

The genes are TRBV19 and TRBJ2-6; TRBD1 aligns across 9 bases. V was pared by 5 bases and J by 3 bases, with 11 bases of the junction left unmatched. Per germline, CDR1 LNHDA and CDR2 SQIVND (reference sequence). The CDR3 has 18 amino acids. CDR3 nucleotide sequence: TGTGCCAGTAGTCCCCGACAGGGGGAACGGTTTGGGGCCAACGTCCTGACTTTC. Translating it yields CASSPRQGERFGANVLTF. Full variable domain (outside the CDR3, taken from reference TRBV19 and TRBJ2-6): DGGITQSPKYLFRKEGQNVTLSCEQNLNHDAMYWYRQDPGQGLRLIYYSQIVNDFQKGDIAEGYSVSREKKESFPLTVTSAQKNPTAFYLCASSPRQGERFGANVLTFGAGSRLTVL.

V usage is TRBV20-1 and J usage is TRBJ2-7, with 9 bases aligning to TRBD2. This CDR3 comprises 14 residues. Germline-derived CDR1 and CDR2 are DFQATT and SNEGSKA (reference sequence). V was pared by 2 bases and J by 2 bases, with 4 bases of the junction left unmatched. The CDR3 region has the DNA TGCAGTGCTAGACCTCTAGCGGGACCCTACGAGCAGTACTTC. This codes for CSARPLAGPYEQYF.

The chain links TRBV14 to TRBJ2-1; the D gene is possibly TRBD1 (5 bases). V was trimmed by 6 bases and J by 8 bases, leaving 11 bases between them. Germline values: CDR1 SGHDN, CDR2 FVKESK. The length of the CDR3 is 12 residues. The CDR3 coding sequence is TGTGCCAGCAGAGCCCCAGGGTATGAGCAGTTCTTC. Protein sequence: CASRAPGYEQFF. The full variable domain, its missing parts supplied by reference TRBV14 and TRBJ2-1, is EAGVTQFPSHSVIEKGQTVTLRCDPISGHDNLYWYRRVMGKEIKFLLHFVKESKQDESGMPNNRFLAERTGGTYSTLKVQPAELEDSGVYFCASRAPGYEQFFGPGTRLTVL.

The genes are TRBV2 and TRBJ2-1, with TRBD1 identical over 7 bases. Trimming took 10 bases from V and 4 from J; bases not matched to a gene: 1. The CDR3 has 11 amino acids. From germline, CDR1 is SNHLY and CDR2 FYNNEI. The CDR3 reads CAIQGYNEQFF. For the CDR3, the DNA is TGTGCCATACAGGGGTACAATGAGCAGTTCTTC.

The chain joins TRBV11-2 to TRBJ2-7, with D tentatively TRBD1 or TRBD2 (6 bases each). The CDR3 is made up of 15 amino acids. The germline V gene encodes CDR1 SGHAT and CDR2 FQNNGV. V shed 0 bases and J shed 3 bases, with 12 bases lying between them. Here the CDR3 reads CASSLEWGAIYEQYF. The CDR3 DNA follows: TGTGCCAGCAGCTTAGAGTGGGGGGCGATCTACGAGCAGTACTTC.

In DNA, the CDR3 is TGCGCCAGCAGTCGTGGTAACGAGCAGTACTTC. Translation gives CASSRGNEQYF. The chain carries TRBV10-2 and TRBJ2-7; D remains unclear. CDR1 is WSHSY and CDR2 is SAAADI in the germline V gene. V was trimmed by 5 bases and J by 5 bases, leaving 7 bases between them. The CDR3 covers 11 residues.

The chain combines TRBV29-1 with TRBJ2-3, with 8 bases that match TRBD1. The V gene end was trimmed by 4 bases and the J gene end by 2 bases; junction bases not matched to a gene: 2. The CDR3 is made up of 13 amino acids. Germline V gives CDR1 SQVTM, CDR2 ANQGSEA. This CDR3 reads CSVGTGITDTQYF. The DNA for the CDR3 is TGCAGCGTTGGGACAGGGATCACAGATACGCAGTATTTT.

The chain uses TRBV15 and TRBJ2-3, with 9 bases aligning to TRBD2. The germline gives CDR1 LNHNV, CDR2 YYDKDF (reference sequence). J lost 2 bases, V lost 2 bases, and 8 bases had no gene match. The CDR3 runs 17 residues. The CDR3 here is CATSRPRLAANTDTQYF. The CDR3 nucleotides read TGTGCCACCAGCAGACCTCGACTAGCGGCCAACACAGATACGCAGTATTTT.

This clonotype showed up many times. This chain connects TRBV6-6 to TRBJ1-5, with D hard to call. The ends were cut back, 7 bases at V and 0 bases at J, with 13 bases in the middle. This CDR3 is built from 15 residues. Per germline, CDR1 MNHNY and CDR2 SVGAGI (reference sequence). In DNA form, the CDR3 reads TGTGCCAGCACCCCAGACGGAAATAGCAATCAGCCCCAGCATTTT. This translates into CASTPDGNSNQPQHF.

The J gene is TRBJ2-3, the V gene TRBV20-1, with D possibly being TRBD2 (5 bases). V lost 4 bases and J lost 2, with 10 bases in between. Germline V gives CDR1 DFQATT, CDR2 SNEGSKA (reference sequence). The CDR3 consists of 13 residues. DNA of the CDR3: TGCAGTGCTATTGAGCGGATCACAGATACGCAGTATTTT. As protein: CSAIERITDTQYF.